The 25 T cell receptor beta chains below come from one sample, sequenced in a study of graft-versus-host responses after intestinal transplantation. The data were produced by immunoSEQ multiplex PCR, yet TCRdb's version contains in-frame clones alone and is incomplete. The sample shows roughly 9,600 clones, about four fifths of them seen only once. Tissue from the graft was processed to free its intraepithelial and lamina propria lymphocytes. This specimen was ileum tissue, taken 450 to 480 days after intestinal transplantation. These receptors all stem from a human patient who received an intestinal transplant, so some T cells may come from the graft donor.

This clone appeared a few times. The chain carries TRBV9 and TRBJ1-5, with a tentative D call TRBD1 (6 bases). The CDR3 sequence is 15 residues long. Trimming cost V 0 bases and J 3 bases, with 10 bases left between them. CDR1 is SGDLS, CDR2 YYNGEE, per germline. CDR3 nucleotides: TGTGCCAGCAGCGTAGAGGGGGGAGCCAATCAGCCCCAGCATTTT. Its translation is CASSVEGGANQPQHF.

This chain joins TRBV9 and TRBJ2-3, with D perhaps TRBD1 (6 bases). The CDR3 runs to 17 residues. The germline V gene has CDR1 SGDLS and CDR2 YYNGEE. The ends were cut back, 0 bases at V and 6 bases at J, with 20 bases in the middle. In DNA, the CDR3 is TGTGCCAGCAGCGTAGAAGAGGTCTTGGGGGCAGGGGATACGCAGTATTTT. Protein product: CASSVEEVLGAGDTQYF.

This clone was counted only a few times. The V and J genes are TRBV7-3 and TRBJ1-1; maybe TRBD1 (6 bases). The germline CDR1 and CDR2 sequences are SGHTA and FQGTGA. The ends were cut back, 5 bases at V and 1 base at J, with 8 bases in the middle. The CDR3 runs to 13 residues. The CDR3: CASSPQGNTEAFF. CDR3 coding DNA: TGTGCCAGCAGCCCACAGGGGAACACTGAAGCTTTCTTT.

This clone turned up a few times. V is TRBV19 and J is TRBJ1-3; no definite D call. The CDR3 extends over 15 amino acids. Looked up from germline, CDR1 is LNHDA and CDR2 is SQIVND (reference sequence). The germline V and J ends were trimmed by 3 bases and 0 bases, with 9 bases remaining between them. DNA of the CDR3: TGTGCCAGTAGTATTACGGGGTCCTCTGGAAACACCATATATTTT. This sequence encodes CASSITGSSGNTIYF. The complete variable domain, with remaining parts taken from reference TRBV19 and TRBJ1-3, reads DGGITQSPKYLFRKEGQNVTLSCEQNLNHDAMYWYRQDPGQGLRLIYYSQIVNDFQKGDIAEGYSVSREKKESFPLTVTSAQKNPTAFYLCASSITGSSGNTIYFGEGSWLTVV.

This clone has just one count. This rearrangement joins TRBV10-3 to TRBJ1-1; D is unclear. Germline lookup yields CDR1 ENHRY and CDR2 SYGVKD. The length of the CDR3 is 12 residues. Trimming removed 0 bases from V and 11 bases from J, with 10 bases in between. The CDR3 DNA sequence: TGTGCCATCAGTGAGTCGGAAACCACGGCTTTCTTT. Protein sequence: CAISESETTAFF.

V usage is TRBV18 and J usage is TRBJ1-6, with D tentatively TRBD1 (5 bases). Trimming pared 3 bases from V and 9 bases from J, leaving 15 bases between. The CDR3 spans 15 residues. The germline gives CDR1 KGHSH, CDR2 LQKENI. For the CDR3, the DNA is TGTGCCAGCTCACCTGATGAGGGGCGAGGTTCACCCCTCCACTTT. Translated, it gives CASSPDEGRGSPLHF.

This chain uses TRBV11-2 with TRBJ2-7; tentative D call: TRBD2 (5 bases). Deletions cut 0 bases from V and 6 bases from J, with 9 bases between. Per germline, CDR1 SGHAT and CDR2 FQNNGV. This CDR3 is built from 13 residues. Written as DNA, the CDR3 is TGTGCCAGCAGCTTAGATCGGCTAGCCGAGCAGTACTTC. This codes for CASSLDRLAEQYF.

The gene calls are TRBV5-1 and TRBJ2-3; tentative D call: TRBD2 (6 bases). Germline CDR1 is SGHRS and CDR2 is YFSETQ. Trimming stripped 0 bases from V and 4 bases from J, with 12 bases between. The CDR3 covers 15 residues. The CDR3 DNA sequence: TGCGCCAGCAGCTTGGCCGGGGACTTCCCAGATACGCAGTATTTT. Protein: CASSLAGDFPDTQYF.

This rearrangement joins TRBV2 to TRBJ2-3; 7 nucleotides match TRBD1. The CDR3 loop spans 14 amino acids. Germline V gene lookup returns CDR1 SNHLY and CDR2 FYNNEI. The V gene end was trimmed by 8 bases and the J gene end by 1 base; junction bases not matched to a gene: 6. The CDR3 nucleotides are TGTGCCAGCGCCACCGGGACAGGCACAGATACGCAGTATTTT. This encodes CASATGTGTDTQYF. The complete variable domain, with remaining parts taken from reference TRBV2 and TRBJ2-3, reads EPEVTQTPSHQVTQMGQEVILRCVPISNHLYFYWYRQILGQKVEFLVSFYNNEISEKSEIFDDQFSVERPDGSNFTLKIRSTKLEDSAMYFCASATGTGTDTQYFGPGTRLTVL.

The gene calls are TRBV19 and TRBJ2-1; D not certain. V was shortened by 3 bases and J by 9 bases, with 18 bases between the two germline ends. The V gene's germline CDR1 is LNHDA and CDR2 SQIVND (reference sequence). The CDR3 spans 15 residues. The CDR3: CASSIRRTLRVEQFF. The CDR3 DNA follows: TGTGCCAGTAGTATCCGTCGAACCCTGAGAGTTGAGCAGTTCTTC.

This clone was recorded once. The chain couples TRBV9 to TRBJ2-3; tentatively, D is TRBD1 or TRBD2 (5 bases each). Germline assignment: CDR1 SGDLS and CDR2 YYNGEE. Trimming cost V 4 bases and J 1 base, with 25 bases left between them. The CDR3 totals 19 residues. The CDR3 spells CASSPMVGVSGYGTDTQYF. The CDR3 DNA follows: TGTGCCAGCAGCCCGATGGTGGGGGTCAGCGGCTATGGCACAGATACGCAGTATTTT.

The chain couples TRBV7-2 to TRBJ1-6; D gene uncertain. This CDR3 spans 11 amino acids. The germline gives CDR1 SGHTA, CDR2 FQGNSA. The ends were cut back, 6 bases at V and 5 bases at J, with 2 bases in the middle. Here the CDR3 DNA reads TGTGCCAGCAGGAATAATTCACCCCTCCACTTT. Protein product: CASRNNSPLHF.

The chain uses TRBV28 and TRBJ1-4; 9 nucleotides match TRBD1. From germline, CDR1 is MDHEN and CDR2 SYDVKM. The V and J ends lost 5 bases and 0 bases, in that order; junction bases with no gene match: 10. The CDR3 runs 18 residues. CDR3 sequence: CASSKWGQGPATNEKLFF. The CDR3 DNA reads as TGTGCCAGCAGTAAGTGGGGACAGGGCCCTGCAACTAATGAAAAACTGTTTTTT. Combining the CDR3 with reference TRBV28 and TRBJ1-4 gives the whole variable domain DVKVTQSSRYLVKRTGEKVFLECVQDMDHENMFWYRQDPGLGLRLIYFSYDVKMKEKGDIPEGYSVSREKKERFSLILESASTNQTSMYLCASSKWGQGPATNEKLFFGSGTQLSVL.

As to this clone: The identical CDR3 is also encoded by other nucleotide sequences in the sample. The genes are TRBV6-5 and TRBJ1-1; no clear D gene. The V end was cut by 5 bases, the J end by 1 base, with 11 bases between. Germline lookup yields CDR1 MNHEY and CDR2 SVGAGI. The CDR3 totals 14 residues. The CDR3: CASSHVPTNTEAFF. The CDR3 DNA reads as TGTGCCAGCAGTCATGTCCCGACGAACACTGAAGCTTTCTTT.

By proportion, this clone is hyperexpanded. The rearrangement joins TRBV19 to TRBJ2-7; D call uncertain. The ends were cut back, 3 bases at V and 0 bases at J, with 18 bases in the middle. Per the germline V gene, CDR1 is LNHDA and CDR2 is SQIVND (reference sequence). The CDR3 length is 17 residues. DNA of the CDR3: TGTGCCAGTAGTATCTTATTCCCCACAGCCGTCTCCTACGAGCAGTACTTC. Protein: CASSILFPTAVSYEQYF.

The V and J genes are TRBV28 and TRBJ1-6, with 8 bases that match TRBD1. V lost 2 bases, J lost 1 base, and 10 bases stayed unmatched. Germline assignment: CDR1 MDHEN and CDR2 SYDVKM. This CDR3 spans 19 amino acids. The CDR3 DNA reads TGTGCCAGCAGTTTAACGAGACAGGGGACCCCTTCCTATAATTCACCCCTCCACTTT. Protein sequence: CASSLTRQGTPSYNSPLHF. The variable domain in full, with the rest retrieved from reference TRBV28 and TRBJ1-6, is DVKVTQSSRYLVKRTGEKVFLECVQDMDHENMFWYRQDPGLGLRLIYFSYDVKMKEKGDIPEGYSVSREKKERFSLILESASTNQTSMYLCASSLTRQGTPSYNSPLHFGNGTRLTVT.

Remarks on this clone: This is likely an artifact of a read error, given a far larger clone one base away. This sequence joins TRBV20-1 and TRBJ2-1; the D is unclear. Germline CDR1 reads DFQATT; CDR2 reads SNEGSKA (reference sequence). This CDR3 has 11 amino acids. The CDR3 DNA reads TGCAGTGATAGAGCTCTGAGTGAGCAGTTCTTC. Protein product: CSDRALSEQFF.

This chain links TRBV27 with TRBJ2-5; TRBD2 matches at 13 bases. The CDR3 runs 15 residues. V shed 8 bases and J 4 bases; nucleotides not matched to a gene: 7. Germline V gene sequence: CDR1 MNHEY, CDR2 SMNVEV (reference sequence). The CDR3 DNA reads TGTGCCAGCGCCTATACTAGCGGGGGGGCAGAGACCCAGTACTTC. This sequence encodes CASAYTSGGAETQYF.

The genes are TRBV6-1 and TRBJ1-1; possibly TRBD1 for D (6 bases). Trimming left V 8 bases short and J 2 bases short, with 18 bases between. Germline V gene sequence: CDR1 MNHNS, CDR2 SASEGT. The CDR3 extends over 15 amino acids. The CDR3 DNA reads TGTGCCAGCCGCTACGCTGGGGGGCCCAACACTGAAGCTTTCTTT. It translates to CASRYAGGPNTEAFF.

V gene TRBV30 combines with J gene TRBJ2-5, with D perhaps given as TRBD1 or TRBD2 (5 bases each). Trimming stripped 4 bases from V and 2 bases from J, with 11 bases between. Per the germline V gene, CDR1 is GTSNPN and CDR2 is SVGIG (reference sequence). The CDR3 has 13 residues. CDR3 nucleotide sequence: TGTGCCTGGACTGGGGGACCACAAGAGACCCAGTACTTC. Protein: CAWTGGPQETQYF.

A word on this clone: Possible read error: a much larger clone is one base away. This CDR3 is also generated by other DNA sequences in the sample. V gene TRBV4-1 combines with J gene TRBJ2-5; D is undetermined. Germline V gene sequence: CDR1 MGHRA, CDR2 YSYEKL. CDR3 length equals 14 residues. Deletions cut 1 base from V and 1 base from J, with 7 bases between. The chain's CDR3 is CASSQVVLQETQYF. CDR3 nucleotides: TGCGCCAGCAGCCAAGTTGTCCTCCAAGAGACCCAGTACTTC.

This clone was seen a handful of times. The V call is TRBV5-4, the J call TRBJ1-2, with TRBD1 matching 7 bases. The germline CDR1 and CDR2 sequences are SGHNT and YYREEE (reference sequence). This CDR3 region has 13 residues. V shed 4 bases and J 9 bases; nucleotides not matched to a gene: 9. Here the CDR3 reads CASSTETGTSYTF. The CDR3 coding sequence is TGTGCCAGCAGCACCGAGACAGGGACGAGCTACACCTTC.

This clone was picked up a small number of times. The rearrangement joins TRBV4-1 to TRBJ2-5; perhaps TRBD1 as D (5 bases). CDR1 MGHRA and CDR2 YSYEKL come from the germline V gene. Trimming shortened V by 5 bases and J by 2 bases, and 18 bases separated the two germline ends. This CDR3 is 16 amino acids long. CDR3 sequence (DNA): TGCGCCAGCAGCGGCCAGACCAGGGATAAGCAAGAGACCCAGTACTTC. Amino acid sequence: CASSGQTRDKQETQYF.

Points on this clone: Distinct nucleotide sequences in the sample also encode this CDR3. The V call is TRBV19, the J call TRBJ1-2; possibly TRBD1 for D (6 bases). The CDR3 has 15 residues. V was shortened by 0 bases and J by 12 bases, with 20 bases between the two germline ends. The germline V gene has CDR1 LNHDA and CDR2 SQIVND (reference sequence). DNA of the CDR3: TGTGCCAGTAGTATAGATCTATTGGGTAAGGGGGGCCACACCTTC. As protein: CASSIDLLGKGGHTF.

This clone was counted only a few times. The J gene is TRBJ1-4, the V gene TRBV19; 9 nucleotides agree with TRBD1. The CDR3 extends over 17 amino acids. Unmatched junction bases numbered 17, after V lost 5 bases and J lost 10 bases. The germline V gene encodes CDR1 LNHDA and CDR2 SQIVND (reference sequence). Here the CDR3 DNA reads TGTGCCAGTAGTCCCGAACCCCCCGGGACAGGGCGGGGAAAACTGTTTTTT. Translating gives CASSPEPPGTGRGKLFF.